A single sample is the source of the 32 T cell receptor beta chains below, sequenced in a study of cytomegalovirus exposure and HLA in healthy donors. TCRdb's table, derived via immunoSEQ multiplex PCR, lists solely in-frame clones and lacks some. The sample lists about 360,000 clones, roughly 90% seen once, with roughly 0.82% in the top ten. Specimen: PBMCs. These receptor sequences come from a young woman in good health and CMV-seronegative.

The rearrangement links TRBV7-2 to TRBJ2-7, with D possibly TRBD2 on 6 matching bases. Germline-derived CDR1 and CDR2 are SGHTA and FQGNSA. Trimming cost V 5 bases and J 7 bases, with 15 bases left between them. This CDR3 has 13 amino acids. The CDR3, as DNA: TGTGCCAGCAGCCGGGAGCGGTTTTCTGAGCAGTACTTC. This sequence encodes CASSRERFSEQYF.

CDR3 nucleotide sequence: TGTGCCAGCAGTTACGGTCGGACAGGGGGCGGGAATGAGCAGTTCTTC. Amino acids: CASSYGRTGGGNEQFF. The rearrangement links TRBV6-5 to TRBJ2-1; 11 bases match TRBD1. The CDR3 consists of 16 residues. The germline V gene has CDR1 MNHEY and CDR2 SVGAGI. After removal of 2 bases from V and 7 bases from J, the junction contained 7 bases not matched to a gene.

This rearrangement joins TRBV4-2 to TRBJ2-1; D not certain. The CDR3 is 12 amino acids. Germline CDR1 reads LGHNA; CDR2 reads YNFKEQ. V gave up 2 bases and J gave up 7 bases, with 6 bases separating them. CDR3 DNA: TGTGCCAGCAGCCAATCGAGGAATGAGCAGTTCTTC. This sequence encodes CASSQSRNEQFF.

This clone was recorded a few times. This chain connects TRBV19 to TRBJ2-2; the D is unclear. CDR3 length: 13 amino acids. Germline CDR1 is LNHDA and CDR2 is SQIVND (reference sequence). Trimming shortened V by 6 bases and J by 5 bases, and 10 bases separated the two germline ends. The CDR3 DNA reads TGTGCCAGTAGGTGGGCCGTTACCGGGGAGCTGTTTTTT. Translating it yields CASRWAVTGELFF.

The chain joins TRBV2 to TRBJ2-3; TRBD1 agrees at 7 bases. Trimming removed 4 bases from V and 9 bases from J; junction bases left unmatched: 7. The V gene's germline CDR1 is SNHLY and CDR2 FYNNEI. The CDR3 totals 13 residues. DNA for the CDR3: TGTGCCAGCAGTGCCGACAGGGTCGGGACGCAGTATTTT. It codes for CASSADRVGTQYF. The full variable domain, in which reference TRBV2 and TRBJ2-3 provide the parts outside the CDR3, is EPEVTQTPSHQVTQMGQEVILRCVPISNHLYFYWYRQILGQKVEFLVSFYNNEISEKSEIFDDQFSVERPDGSNFTLKIRSTKLEDSAMYFCASSADRVGTQYFGPGTRLTVL.

This clone was seen just once. This chain uses TRBV4-2 with TRBJ2-6; 8 bases are a match to TRBD1. CDR3 length: 18 residues. With V trimmed by 0 bases and J by 4 bases, 8 bases remained unmatched. CDR1 LGHNA and CDR2 YNFKEQ come from the germline V gene. CDR3 coding DNA: TGTGCCAGCAGCCAAGAAGGCAGGGGGCGGTTGGGGGCCAACGTCCTGACTTTC. This gives the protein CASSQEGRGRLGANVLTF.

V gene TRBV4-2 combines with J gene TRBJ1-2; no definite D call. V lost 3 bases, J lost 4 bases, and 3 bases lay in between. CDR3 length equals 11 residues. The germline V gene encodes CDR1 LGHNA and CDR2 YNFKEQ. DNA for the CDR3: TGTGCCAGCAGCCACTCCTATGGCTACACCTTC. Amino acid sequence: CASSHSYGYTF.

The chain combines TRBV4-2 with TRBJ2-2, with TRBD1 as a possible D gene (6 bases). Deletions cut 4 bases from V and 0 bases from J, with 24 bases between. Per the germline V gene, CDR1 is LGHNA and CDR2 is YNFKEQ. The CDR3 runs to 20 residues. The CDR3 here is CASSREFTGLSFANTGELFF. CDR3 nucleotides: TGTGCCAGCAGCCGCGAATTTACAGGGCTAAGTTTTGCGAACACCGGGGAGCTGTTTTTT.

The gene calls are TRBV9 and TRBJ2-7; maybe TRBD2 (6 bases). Germline V CDR1 and CDR2: SGDLS, YYNGEE. V was pared by 4 bases and J by 0 bases, with 14 bases between. The CDR3 spans 15 residues. Written as DNA, the CDR3 is TGTGCCAGCAGCCCCCGGGACTTTAGCTCCTACGAGCAGTACTTC. This encodes CASSPRDFSSYEQYF.

This CDR3 reads CASSSSGTHTDTQYF. CDR3 in DNA: TGTGCCAGCAGTTCCAGCGGGACCCACACAGATACGCAGTATTTT. The V and J genes are TRBV5-4 and TRBJ2-3, with 7 bases matching TRBD2. There are 15 residues in the CDR3. V lost 5 bases, J lost 2 bases, and 8 bases stayed unmatched. Looked up from germline, CDR1 is SGHNT and CDR2 is YYREEE (reference sequence).

CDR3 protein: CASSLDNTVRKKLFF. CDR3 in DNA: TGTGCCAGCAGCTTAGATAACACAGTCAGGAAAAAACTGTTTTTT. This rearrangement joins TRBV11-2 to TRBJ1-4; D is uncertain. The ends were cut back, 0 bases at V and 9 bases at J, with 14 bases in the middle. This CDR3 has 15 amino acids. Germline V gene lookup returns CDR1 SGHAT and CDR2 FQNNGV.

The chain joins TRBV4-1 to TRBJ1-4, with TRBD1 matching 8 bases. Germline trimming cut 6 bases from V and 7 bases from J; bases unmatched to any gene: 7. Germline-derived CDR1 and CDR2 are MGHRA and YSYEKL. The CDR3 contains 14 residues. This chain's CDR3 is CASRLQGGGEKLFF. DNA for the CDR3: TGCGCCAGCAGGTTACAGGGGGGCGGTGAAAAACTGTTTTTT.

Only one count was recorded for this clone. The genes are TRBV18 and TRBJ1-3, with D unclear. Germline CDR1 KGHSH, CDR2 LQKENI. With 1 base removed from V and 0 bases from J, the gap between germline ends came to 13 bases. The CDR3 contains 17 residues. The DNA for the CDR3 is TGTGCCAGCTCACCACTGGACTCAGGTACCTCTGGAAACACCATATATTTT. This gives the protein CASSPLDSGTSGNTIYF.

The V and J genes are TRBV10-3 and TRBJ2-1, with D unclear. V lost 0 bases and J 0 bases, leaving 9 bases between the germline ends. This CDR3 spans 16 amino acids. Germline CDR1 is ENHRY and CDR2 is SYGVKD. The CDR3: CAISESGSSSYNEQFF. The CDR3 coding sequence is TGTGCCATCAGTGAGTCTGGCTCCAGCTCCTACAATGAGCAGTTCTTC.

The chain links TRBV30 to TRBJ2-1, with TRBD2 matching 9 bases. CDR1 GTSNPN and CDR2 SVGIG come from the germline V gene (reference sequence). Trimming at V came to 2 bases and at J to 12 bases, leaving 5 bases not matched to a gene. This CDR3 region has 12 residues. The CDR3 spells CAWSSSGEGQFF. The DNA of the CDR3 is TGTGCCTGGAGTTCTAGCGGGGAGGGGCAGTTCTTC.

This chain links TRBV7-3 with TRBJ2-1; 12 nucleotides align to TRBD2. Per germline, CDR1 SGHTA and CDR2 FQGTGA. Losses at the gene ends were 5 bases for V and 8 bases for J; bases not matched to a gene: 7. The CDR3 is made up of 15 amino acids. In nucleotides, the CDR3 is TGTGCCAGCAGCCTGACTAGCGGGAGCGGGTATGAGCAGTTCTTC. Translating it yields CASSLTSGSGYEQFF.

This chain connects TRBV6-5 to TRBJ2-2; D remains unclear. In germline, CDR1 is MNHEY, CDR2 SVGAGI. This CDR3 comprises 14 residues. Trimming cost V 0 bases and J 10 bases, with 12 bases left between them. CDR3 coding DNA: TGTGCCAGCAGTTACTCGACCAGGCCGGAGGAGCTGTTTTTT. Amino acid sequence: CASSYSTRPEELFF.

This clone turned up a few times. The chain uses TRBV11-2 and TRBJ1-4, with D perhaps matching TRBD1 (6 bases). V gave up 0 bases and J gave up 8 bases, with 16 bases separating them. CDR1 and CDR2 (germline): SGHAT, FQNNGV. This CDR3 is 16 amino acids long. The CDR3: CASSLEGIQGGEKLFF. CDR3 nucleotides: TGTGCCAGCAGCTTAGAAGGGATACAGGGCGGCGAAAAACTGTTTTTT.

V is TRBV27 and J is TRBJ2-3; the match to TRBD2 covers 14 bases. CDR1 is MNHEY, CDR2 SMNVEV, per germline (reference sequence). The CDR3 sequence is 15 residues long. V dropped 7 bases and J dropped 8; count of bases not matched to a gene: 8. CDR3 bases: TGTGCCAGCAACACTCTAGGACTAGCGGGGGGTACGCAGTATTTT. This codes for CASNTLGLAGGTQYF.

This clone was seen a handful of times. The chain combines TRBV5-4 with TRBJ1-1, with unresolved D. This CDR3 has 11 amino acids. Germline V gene data show CDR1 as SGHNT and CDR2 as YYREEE (reference sequence). V was trimmed by 3 bases and J by 6 bases, leaving 6 bases between them. The CDR3, as DNA: TGTGCCAGCAGCTACGGGTCTGAAGCTTTCTTT. Translation: CASSYGSEAFF.

This chain uses TRBV28 with TRBJ2-2; 8 bases align to TRBD1. J lost 4 bases, V lost 6 bases, and 10 bases had no gene match. The germline V gene has CDR1 MDHEN and CDR2 SYDVKM. The CDR3 sequence is 16 residues long. CDR3 bases: TGTGCCAGCAGGGCCACCGGGACAGGAATCACCGGGGAGCTGTTTTTT. This gives the protein CASRATGTGITGELFF.

The J gene is TRBJ2-1, the V gene TRBV5-6, with 11 bases identical to TRBD2. The junction had 3 bases not matched to a gene; V was cut back by 0 bases and J by 7 bases. Germline lookup yields CDR1 SGHDT and CDR2 YYEEEE. The CDR3 extends over 15 amino acids. CDR3 in DNA: TGTGCCAGCAGCTTGGTTAGCGGGAGGGGGAATGAGCAGTTCTTC. Its translation: CASSLVSGRGNEQFF. Together with reference TRBV5-6 and TRBJ2-1, the CDR3 gives the full variable domain: DAGVTQSPTHLIKTRGQQVTLRCSPKSGHDTVSWYQQALGQGPQFIFQYYEEEERQRGNFPDRFSGHQFPNYSSELNVNALLLGDSALYLCASSLVSGRGNEQFFGPGTRLTVL.

This rearrangement joins TRBV15 to TRBJ2-7; D might be TRBD2 (7 bases). The V gene's germline CDR1 is LNHNV and CDR2 YYDKDF (reference sequence). With 2 bases removed from V and 7 bases from J, the gap between germline ends came to 24 bases. The CDR3 has 17 residues. CDR3 coding DNA: TGTGCCACCAGCAGACCCCCATTTGGGGGGGCGCTCGAAGAGCAGTACTTC. Its protein product is CATSRPPFGGALEEQYF.

This clone was seen once. V and J are TRBV5-1 and TRBJ2-7; 7 bases are shared with TRBD1. The CDR3 runs 15 residues. Germline V CDR1 and CDR2: SGHRS, YFSETQ. The junction had 5 bases not matched to a gene; V was cut back by 2 bases and J by 0 bases. Written as DNA, the CDR3 is TGCGCCAGCAGCTTTCCGGGACAGCCCTCCTACGAGCAGTACTTC. It yields the protein CASSFPGQPSYEQYF. Filled out from reference TRBV5-1 and TRBJ2-7, the complete variable domain reads KAGVTQTPRYLIKTRGQQVTLSCSPISGHRSVSWYQQTPGQGLQFLFEYFSETQRNKGNFPGRFSGRQFSNSRSEMNVSTLELGDSALYLCASSFPGQPSYEQYFGPGTRLTVT.

DNA for the CDR3: TGCAGCGGCCGCAGGGAGACCCAGTACTTC. Amino acid sequence: CSGRRETQYF. This chain joins TRBV29-1 and TRBJ2-5; unclear D gene. Germline V gene lookup returns CDR1 SQVTM and CDR2 ANQGSEA. The CDR3 spans 10 residues. V was clipped by 7 bases and J by 5 bases, with 8 bases between them.

This chain links TRBV7-2 with TRBJ1-2, with D maybe TRBD1 (5 bases). The CDR3 is 13 residues long. The V and J ends lost 5 bases and 2 bases respectively, with 9 bases between them. Germline values: CDR1 SGHTA, CDR2 FQGNSA. Here the CDR3 DNA reads TGTGCCAGCAGCCCCGACAGAAACTATGGCTACACCTTC. Its translation: CASSPDRNYGYTF.

The chain employs TRBV27 and TRBJ2-7; D might be TRBD1 (6 bases). CDR1 and CDR2 from the germline V gene are MNHEY and SMNVEV (reference sequence). The length of the CDR3 is 13 residues. V was trimmed by 3 bases and J by 3 bases, leaving 9 bases between them. The CDR3 is CASSFRDNYEQYF. CDR3 nucleotides: TGTGCCAGCAGTTTCCGGGACAACTACGAGCAGTACTTC.

The chain recombines TRBV18 with TRBJ1-1, with D perhaps TRBD1 (5 bases). The germline V and J ends were trimmed by 2 bases and 2 bases, with 9 bases remaining between them. Looked up from germline, CDR1 is KGHSH and CDR2 is LQKENI. This CDR3 has 14 residues. CDR3 protein: CASSPGGGNTEAFF. The CDR3 nucleotides read TGTGCCAGCTCACCAGGGGGAGGAAACACTGAAGCTTTCTTT.

The J gene is TRBJ1-2, the V gene TRBV18, with D tentatively TRBD1 (5 bases). Germline values: CDR1 KGHSH, CDR2 LQKENI. V dropped 3 bases and J dropped 5 bases, with 13 bases sitting between them. The CDR3 loop spans 14 amino acids. The CDR3 DNA is TGTGCCAGCTCACCTTTGACAGATTTTTATGGCTACACCTTC. This codes for CASSPLTDFYGYTF.

The chain couples TRBV27 to TRBJ1-2, with 8 nucleotides matching TRBD1. This CDR3 is built from 14 residues. From germline, CDR1 is MNHEY and CDR2 SMNVEV (reference sequence). The junction had 6 bases not matched to a gene; V was cut back by 5 bases and J by 4 bases. DNA for the CDR3: TGTGCCAGCAGTCCCCAGGGGGCTGTCTATGGCTACACCTTC. Translating it yields CASSPQGAVYGYTF.

The chain is built from TRBV10-2 and TRBJ2-1, with D possibly TRBD2 on 5 matching bases. The length of the CDR3 is 14 residues. V was clipped by 5 bases and J by 1 base, with 9 bases between them. Per the germline V gene, CDR1 is WSHSY and CDR2 is SAAADI. As DNA, the CDR3 is TGCGCCAGCAGTCCGGACTTATCCTACAATGAGCAGTTCTTC. This encodes CASSPDLSYNEQFF.

The chain carries TRBV7-9 and TRBJ1-6, with 11 bases aligning to TRBD1. CDR3 length equals 14 residues. Per the germline V gene, CDR1 is SEHNR and CDR2 is FQNEAQ (reference sequence). V dropped 4 bases and J dropped 9; count of bases not matched to a gene: 2. The CDR3: CASSSGTGGSPLHF. CDR3 DNA sequence: TGTGCCAGCAGCTCCGGGACAGGGGGTTCACCCCTCCACTTT.